This paragraph reports one TCR beta chain. What it binds is not known. TCRdb used MiXCR to reprocess the reads, holding one entry per CDR3 protein. The profile covers 900,000 to 950,000 distinct CDR3 sequences, with approximately 31% appearing a single time and 13% taken by the ten largest. The record originates from a study of T cell repertoires in cytomegalovirus infection. Study as a whole: Used in the study were CMV epitopes, some recently identified and HLA-C-restricted, others well-studied and HLA-B-restricted. Study outcomes and limitations: CMV-specific TCR beta clonotypes restricted by HLA-C dominated the ex vivo response.

The origin of this receptor is a human donor in good health (CMV status not recorded). Some clones in this sample may be carry-over from other donors' samples. Material: cultured CD8+ T cells from PBMCs, obtained from culture after CMV antigen stimulation.

CDR3 sequence: CASMLGANVLTF. DNA for the CDR3: TGTGCCAGTATGCTTGGGGCCAACGTCCTGACTTTC. This rearrangement joins TRBV19 to TRBJ2-6; D gene ambiguous. With 7 bases removed from V and 3 bases from J, the gap between germline ends came to 4 bases. The CDR3 sequence is 12 residues long. Per germline, CDR1 LNHDA and CDR2 SQIVND (reference sequence).